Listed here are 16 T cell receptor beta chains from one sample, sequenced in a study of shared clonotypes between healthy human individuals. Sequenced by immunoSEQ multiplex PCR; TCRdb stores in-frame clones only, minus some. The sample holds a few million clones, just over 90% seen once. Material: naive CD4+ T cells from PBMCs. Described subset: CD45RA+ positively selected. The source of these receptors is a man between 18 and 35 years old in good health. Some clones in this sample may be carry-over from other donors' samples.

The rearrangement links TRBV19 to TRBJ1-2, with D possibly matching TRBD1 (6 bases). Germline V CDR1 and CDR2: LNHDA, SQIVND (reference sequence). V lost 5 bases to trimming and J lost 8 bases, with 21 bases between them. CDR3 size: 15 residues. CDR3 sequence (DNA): TGTGCCAGTAGTTCCTCCAACAGGGTACCGGGAGGCTACACCTTC. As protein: CASSSSNRVPGGYTF.

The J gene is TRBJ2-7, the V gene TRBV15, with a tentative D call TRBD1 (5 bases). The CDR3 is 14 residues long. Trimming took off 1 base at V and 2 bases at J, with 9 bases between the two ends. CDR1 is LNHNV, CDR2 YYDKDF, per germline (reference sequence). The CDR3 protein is CATSRVRGTYEQYF. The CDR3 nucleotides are TGTGCCACCAGCAGAGTTAGGGGAACCTACGAGCAGTACTTC.

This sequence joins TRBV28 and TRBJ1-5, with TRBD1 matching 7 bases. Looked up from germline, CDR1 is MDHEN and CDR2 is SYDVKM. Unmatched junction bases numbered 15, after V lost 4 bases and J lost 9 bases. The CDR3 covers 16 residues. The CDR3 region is CASSSRLEGAVRPQHF. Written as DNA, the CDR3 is TGTGCCAGCAGTTCCCGGCTCGAGGGGGCGGTGAGGCCCCAGCATTTT. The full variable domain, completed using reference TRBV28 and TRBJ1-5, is DVKVTQSSRYLVKRTGEKVFLECVQDMDHENMFWYRQDPGLGLRLIYFSYDVKMKEKGDIPEGYSVSREKKERFSLILESASTNQTSMYLCASSSRLEGAVRPQHFGDGTRLSIL.

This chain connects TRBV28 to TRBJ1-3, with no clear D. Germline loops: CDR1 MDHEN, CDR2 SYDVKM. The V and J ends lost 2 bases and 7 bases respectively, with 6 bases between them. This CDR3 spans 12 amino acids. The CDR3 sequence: CASSLEGNTIYF. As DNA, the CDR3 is TGTGCCAGCAGTTTAGAGGGCAACACCATATATTTT.

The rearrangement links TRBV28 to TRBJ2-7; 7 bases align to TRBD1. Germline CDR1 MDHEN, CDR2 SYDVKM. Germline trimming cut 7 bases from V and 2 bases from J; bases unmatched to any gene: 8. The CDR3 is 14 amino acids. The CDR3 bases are TGTGCCAGCAATCCACCCGGGACAGCCTACGAGCAGTACTTC. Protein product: CASNPPGTAYEQYF. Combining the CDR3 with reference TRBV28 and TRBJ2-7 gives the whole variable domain DVKVTQSSRYLVKRTGEKVFLECVQDMDHENMFWYRQDPGLGLRLIYFSYDVKMKEKGDIPEGYSVSREKKERFSLILESASTNQTSMYLCASNPPGTAYEQYFGPGTRLTVT.

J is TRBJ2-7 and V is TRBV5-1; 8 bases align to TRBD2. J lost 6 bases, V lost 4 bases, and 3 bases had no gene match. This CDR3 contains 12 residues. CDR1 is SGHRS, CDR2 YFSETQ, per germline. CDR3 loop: CASSDGGVEQYF. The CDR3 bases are TGCGCCAGCAGCGACGGGGGGGTCGAGCAGTACTTC.

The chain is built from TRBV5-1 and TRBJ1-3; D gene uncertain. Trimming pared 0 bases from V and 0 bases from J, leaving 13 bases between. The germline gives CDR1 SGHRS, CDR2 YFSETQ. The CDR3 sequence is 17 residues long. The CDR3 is CASSLEGSLGSGNTIYF. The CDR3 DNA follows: TGCGCCAGCAGCTTGGAAGGCAGCCTCGGCTCTGGAAACACCATATATTTT.

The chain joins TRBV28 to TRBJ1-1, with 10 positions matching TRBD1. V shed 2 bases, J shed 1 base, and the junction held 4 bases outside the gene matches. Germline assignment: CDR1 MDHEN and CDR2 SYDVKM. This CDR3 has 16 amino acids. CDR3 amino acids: CASSLGDRGPNTEAFF. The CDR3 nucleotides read TGTGCCAGCAGTTTAGGGGACAGGGGACCGAACACTGAAGCTTTCTTT.

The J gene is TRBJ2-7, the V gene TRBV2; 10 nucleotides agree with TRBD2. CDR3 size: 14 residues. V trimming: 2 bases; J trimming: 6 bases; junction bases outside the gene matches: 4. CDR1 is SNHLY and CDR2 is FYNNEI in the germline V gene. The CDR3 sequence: CASSESGRAGEQYF. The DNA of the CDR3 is TGTGCCAGCAGTGAAAGCGGGAGGGCCGGCGAGCAGTACTTC. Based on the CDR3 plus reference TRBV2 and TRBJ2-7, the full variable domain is EPEVTQTPSHQVTQMGQEVILRCVPISNHLYFYWYRQILGQKVEFLVSFYNNEISEKSEIFDDQFSVERPDGSNFTLKIRSTKLEDSAMYFCASSESGRAGEQYFGPGTRLTVT.

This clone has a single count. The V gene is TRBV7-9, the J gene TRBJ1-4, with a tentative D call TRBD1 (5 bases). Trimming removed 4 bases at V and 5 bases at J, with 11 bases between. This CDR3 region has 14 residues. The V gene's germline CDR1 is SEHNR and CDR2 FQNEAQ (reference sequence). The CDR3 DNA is TGTGCCAGCAGCTCGATTCGGGGGAATGAAAAACTGTTTTTT. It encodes CASSSIRGNEKLFF.

The DNA of the CDR3 is TGTGCCAGCAGTCCTAGAGGGACAGGTTGGCAATACCAGCCCCAGCATTTT. Translating gives CASSPRGTGWQYQPQHF. This chain uses TRBV28 with TRBJ1-5; 8 bases are a match to TRBD1. Germline CDR1 and CDR2: MDHEN and SYDVKM. This CDR3 has 17 amino acids. V lost 5 bases to trimming and J lost 7 bases; unmatched junction nucleotides: 16.

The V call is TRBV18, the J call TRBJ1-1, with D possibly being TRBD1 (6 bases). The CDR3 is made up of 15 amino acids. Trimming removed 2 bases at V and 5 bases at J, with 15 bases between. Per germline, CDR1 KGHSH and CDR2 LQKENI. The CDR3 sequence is CASSPIGGLGTEAFF. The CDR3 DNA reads TGTGCCAGCTCACCAATCGGGGGGCTGGGGACTGAAGCTTTCTTT. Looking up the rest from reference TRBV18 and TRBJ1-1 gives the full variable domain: NAGVMQNPRHLVRRRGQEARLRCSPMKGHSHVYWYRQLPEEGLKFMVYLQKENIIDESGMPKERFSAEFPKEGPSILRIQQVVRGDSAAYFCASSPIGGLGTEAFFGQGTRLTVV.

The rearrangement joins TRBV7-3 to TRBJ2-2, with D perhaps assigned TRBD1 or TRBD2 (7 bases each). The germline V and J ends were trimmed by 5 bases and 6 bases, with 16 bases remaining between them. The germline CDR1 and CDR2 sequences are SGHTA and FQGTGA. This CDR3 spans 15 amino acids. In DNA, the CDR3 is TGTGCCAGCAGCCCCACCAGGGGGGGCTCCGGGGAGCTGTTTTTT. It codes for CASSPTRGGSGELFF.

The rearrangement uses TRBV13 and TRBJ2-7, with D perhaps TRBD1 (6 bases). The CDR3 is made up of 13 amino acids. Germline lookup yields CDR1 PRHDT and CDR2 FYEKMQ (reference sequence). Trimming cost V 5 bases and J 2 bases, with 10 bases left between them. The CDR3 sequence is CASSLPGAYEQYF. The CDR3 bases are TGTGCCAGCAGCCTCCCAGGGGCCTACGAGCAGTACTTC. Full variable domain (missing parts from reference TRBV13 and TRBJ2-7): AAGVIQSPRHLIKEKRETATLKCYPIPRHDTVYWYQQGPGQDPQFLISFYEKMQSDKGSIPDRFSAQQFSDYHSELNMSSLELGDSALYFCASSLPGAYEQYFGPGTRLTVT.

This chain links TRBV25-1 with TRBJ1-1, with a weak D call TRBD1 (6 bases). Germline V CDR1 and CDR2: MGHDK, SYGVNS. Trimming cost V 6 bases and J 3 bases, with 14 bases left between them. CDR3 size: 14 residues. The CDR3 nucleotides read TGTGCCAGCAGGGAACAGAACAGGGACACTGAAGCTTTCTTT. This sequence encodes CASREQNRDTEAFF.

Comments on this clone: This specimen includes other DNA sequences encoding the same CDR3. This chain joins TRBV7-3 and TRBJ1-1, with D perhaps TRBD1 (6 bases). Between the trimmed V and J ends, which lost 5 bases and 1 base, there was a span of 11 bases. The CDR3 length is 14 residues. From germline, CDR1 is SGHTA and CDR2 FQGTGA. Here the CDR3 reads CASSQGGGNTEAFF. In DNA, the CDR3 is TGTGCCAGCAGCCAAGGAGGGGGGAACACTGAAGCTTTCTTT.